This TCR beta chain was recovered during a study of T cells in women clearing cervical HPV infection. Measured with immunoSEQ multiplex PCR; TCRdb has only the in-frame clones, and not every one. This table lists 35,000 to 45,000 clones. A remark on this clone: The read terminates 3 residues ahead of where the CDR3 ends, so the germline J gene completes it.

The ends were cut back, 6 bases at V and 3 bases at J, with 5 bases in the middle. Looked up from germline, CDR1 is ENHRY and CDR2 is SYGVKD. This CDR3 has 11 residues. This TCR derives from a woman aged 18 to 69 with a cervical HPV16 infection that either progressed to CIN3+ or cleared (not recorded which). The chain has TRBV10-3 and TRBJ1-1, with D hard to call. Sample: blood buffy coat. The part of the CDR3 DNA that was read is TGTGCCATCAGACGGGACACTGAA. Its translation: CAIRRDTE. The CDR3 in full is CAIRRDTEAFF.